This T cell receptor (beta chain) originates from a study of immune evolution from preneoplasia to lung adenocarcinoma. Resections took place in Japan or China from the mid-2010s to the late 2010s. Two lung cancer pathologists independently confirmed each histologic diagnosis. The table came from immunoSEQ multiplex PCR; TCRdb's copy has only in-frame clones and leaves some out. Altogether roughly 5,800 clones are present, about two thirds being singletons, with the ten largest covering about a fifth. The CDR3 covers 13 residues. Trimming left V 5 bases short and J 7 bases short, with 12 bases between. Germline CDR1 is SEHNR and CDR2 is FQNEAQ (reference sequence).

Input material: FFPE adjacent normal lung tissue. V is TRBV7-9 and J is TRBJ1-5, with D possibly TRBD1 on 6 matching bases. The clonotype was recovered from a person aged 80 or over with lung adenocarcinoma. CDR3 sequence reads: CASSPGTQQPQHF. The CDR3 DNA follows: TGTGCCAGCAGCCCCGGGACACAGCAGCCCCAGCATTTT.